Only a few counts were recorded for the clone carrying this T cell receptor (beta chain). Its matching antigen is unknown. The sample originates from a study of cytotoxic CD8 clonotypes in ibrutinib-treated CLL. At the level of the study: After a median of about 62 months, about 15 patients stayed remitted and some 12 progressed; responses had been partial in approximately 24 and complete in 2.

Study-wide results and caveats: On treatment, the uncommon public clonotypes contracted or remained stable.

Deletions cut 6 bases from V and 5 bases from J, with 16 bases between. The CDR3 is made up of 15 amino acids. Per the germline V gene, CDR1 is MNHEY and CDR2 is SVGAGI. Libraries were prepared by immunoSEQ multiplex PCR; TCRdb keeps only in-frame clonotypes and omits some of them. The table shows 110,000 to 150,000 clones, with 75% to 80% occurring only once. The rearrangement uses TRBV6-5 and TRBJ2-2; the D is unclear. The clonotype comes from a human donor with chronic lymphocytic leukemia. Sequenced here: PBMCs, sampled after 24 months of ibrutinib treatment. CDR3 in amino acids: CASSPVKGPTGELFF. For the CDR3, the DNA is TGTGCCAGCAGCCCCGTGAAGGGTCCAACCGGGGAGCTGTTTTTT.